This entry concerns a single T cell receptor beta chain. The data were taken from a study of blood T cell repertoires in COVID-19. On the study more broadly: Sites across the United States, Italy and Spain contributed samples from acute and convalescent COVID-19. PBMCs, B-cell-depleted T cells, or T cells were the source of the cDNA or gDNA that made up the material.

The protocol was immunoSEQ multiplex PCR, while the TCRdb copy is restricted to in-frame clones and leaves out a portion. The table includes about 220,000 clones, roughly 84% detected once. Germline V gene sequence: CDR1 SNHLY, CDR2 FYNNEI. V was trimmed by 4 bases and J by 3 bases, leaving 10 bases between them. The CDR3 covers 13 residues. The sequence came from a woman under 40 who had recovered from COVID-19. The sequenced sample consisted of peripheral blood. The chain joins TRBV2 to TRBJ2-7, with D perhaps matching TRBD2 (6 bases). Here the CDR3 reads CASSGSGDYEQYF. The CDR3 DNA sequence: TGTGCCAGCAGTGGTTCGGGGGACTACGAGCAGTACTTC. The variable domain in full, with the rest retrieved from reference TRBV2 and TRBJ2-7, is EPEVTQTPSHQVTQMGQEVILRCVPISNHLYFYWYRQILGQKVEFLVSFYNNEISEKSEIFDDQFSVERPDGSNFTLKIRSTKLEDSAMYFCASSGSGDYEQYFGPGTRLTVT.